This entry lists 21 T cell receptor beta chains sequenced from one sample in a study of blood T cells in healthy people across ages. Using a J-beta primer mix together with a sample-barcoded 5' primer, a second PCR was run for roughly 6 to 11 cycles. TCRdb reprocessed the 5' RACE reads via MiXCR and lists one record per CDR3 protein. Of fewer than 800,000 distinct CDR3 sequences in the sample, approximately 50% are singletons; the top ten hold 25% to 35%. Sequenced input: blood. The source of these receptors is a woman aged 55-70 years in good health.

About this clonotype: A read error may be the cause here, since a much bigger clone is one base away. V usage is TRBV29-1 and J usage is TRBJ2-4, with 10 bases fitting TRBD1. The DNA matches TRBJ2-7 better at its end, which makes the J call doubtful. The CDR3 has 13 residues. The germline V gene encodes CDR1 SQVTM and CDR2 ANQGSEA. DNA of the CDR3: TGCAGCATTTGGAGGACAGGGGGCTACGAGCAGTACTTC. Translating gives CSIWRTGGYEQYF.

This chain joins TRBV20-1 and TRBJ1-5; D is undetermined. This CDR3 has 13 residues. Per germline, CDR1 DFQATT and CDR2 SNEGSKA (reference sequence). Trimming pared 2 bases from V and 3 bases from J, leaving 8 bases between. CDR3 amino acids: CSARSQTNQPQHF. The CDR3 coding sequence is TGCAGTGCTAGAAGTCAGACCAATCAGCCCCAGCATTTT.

This clonotype was counted a single time. This chain uses TRBV20-1 with TRBJ1-5, with D possibly TRBD1 on 6 matching bases. Germline V gene data show CDR1 as DFQATT and CDR2 as SNEGSKA (reference sequence). V was trimmed by 8 bases and J by 7 bases, leaving 15 bases between them. The CDR3 spans 12 residues. The CDR3 DNA reads TGCAGTCCAAGGGGGGTAGGGCAGCCCCAGCATTTT. It translates to CSPRGVGQPQHF.

This chain's CDR3 is CAWSGTSGSFYEQFF. For the CDR3, the DNA is TGTGCCTGGAGCGGGACTAGCGGGAGTTTCTATGAGCAGTTCTTC. V and J are TRBV30 and TRBJ2-1, with TRBD2 matching over 14 bases. The CDR3 runs 15 residues. Germline V gene sequence: CDR1 GTSNPN, CDR2 SVGIG (reference sequence). The trim removed 3 bases at V and 8 bases at J, leaving 6 bases unmatched.

The V gene is TRBV6-5, the J gene TRBJ2-1; D is ambiguous. The V end was cut by 0 bases, the J end by 4 bases, with 10 bases between. Germline V gives CDR1 MNHEY, CDR2 SVGAGI. The CDR3 is 15 residues long. CDR3 sequence (DNA): TGTGCCAGCAGTTACTCCAGGACGGCTTACAATGAGCAGTTCTTC. Translation gives CASSYSRTAYNEQFF.

This clonotype was seen a handful of times. J is TRBJ1-1 and V is TRBV5-5; D ambiguous. The V and J ends lost 1 base and 0 bases respectively, with 13 bases between them. There are 16 residues in the CDR3. From germline, CDR1 is SGHKS and CDR2 YYEKEE (reference sequence). The CDR3 sequence is CASSLNPTGMNTEAFF. The CDR3 DNA reads TGTGCCAGCAGCTTGAACCCAACCGGAATGAACACTGAAGCTTTCTTT.

This clonotype was counted between two and nine times. The chain has TRBV20-1 and TRBJ2-4; possibly TRBD2 for D (5 bases). Trimming removed 5 bases at V and 0 bases at J, with 14 bases between. Germline V gene data show CDR1 as DFQATT and CDR2 as SNEGSKA (reference sequence). This CDR3 contains 15 residues. The CDR3, as DNA: TGCAGTGCTTTATCGCGGAGGCAAGCCAAAAACATTCAGTACTTC. Amino acids: CSALSRRQAKNIQYF.

V usage is TRBV20-1 and J usage is TRBJ2-1; weak D call: TRBD2 (5 bases). The germline V gene encodes CDR1 DFQATT and CDR2 SNEGSKA (reference sequence). The ends were cut back, 0 bases at V and 7 bases at J, with 16 bases in the middle. CDR3 length equals 15 residues. CDR3 sequence reads: CSARDLTRGLNEQFF. The CDR3 DNA is TGCAGTGCTAGAGATCTAACTAGAGGCTTGAATGAGCAGTTCTTC.

This clonotype has a handful of counts. V and J are TRBV6-2 or TRBV6-3 and TRBJ2-7; tentatively, D is TRBD1 (6 bases). With 7 bases removed from V and 1 base from J, the gap between germline ends came to 8 bases. This CDR3 region has 12 residues. Germline assignment: CDR1 MNHEY and CDR2 SVGEGT. CDR3 in DNA: TGTGCCAGCAATGGACAGTCCTACGAGCAGTACTTC. It yields the protein CASNGQSYEQYF.

The chain uses TRBV7-2 and TRBJ2-7, with D unclear. Germline values: CDR1 SGHTA, CDR2 FQGNSA. With 2 bases removed from V and 5 bases from J, the gap between germline ends came to 7 bases. The CDR3 contains 12 residues. CDR3 DNA sequence: TGTGCCAGCAGCTTACTTCGCAACGAGCAGTACTTC. Translating gives CASSLLRNEQYF.

This clonotype was seen at least ten times. The V and J genes are TRBV2 and TRBJ2-1, with D possibly matching TRBD2 (5 bases). The CDR3 has 11 amino acids. V was clipped by 10 bases and J by 8 bases, with 12 bases between them. CDR1 and CDR2 (germline): SNHLY, FYNNEI. CDR3 DNA: TGTGCCAAATCTGGAGGTCATGAGCAGTTCTTC. This sequence encodes CAKSGGHEQFF.

In its sample, this clonotype was seen once. The chain has TRBV29-1 and TRBJ2-5; D unresolved. The DNA matches TRBJ2-4 better at its end, which makes the J call doubtful. Looked up from germline, CDR1 is SQVTM and CDR2 is ANQGSEA. This CDR3 has 15 residues. The CDR3 DNA reads TGCAGCGTTGAAGACTTTGGGGTGACCAAAAACATTCAGTACTTC. Translation gives CSVEDFGVTKNIQYF.

The table lists this clonotype with a few counts. Here the CDR3 reads CASSQYREVSDTQYF. As DNA, the CDR3 is TGTGCCAGCAGCCAATATCGGGAAGTGTCGGATACGCAGTATTTT. This chain links TRBV4-2 with TRBJ2-3; perhaps TRBD2 as D (5 bases). The V gene's germline CDR1 is LGHNA and CDR2 YNFKEQ. The CDR3 runs to 15 residues. With 2 bases removed from V and 6 bases from J, the gap between germline ends came to 15 bases.

The chain is built from TRBV19 and TRBJ1-5; TRBD1 matches 7 bases. The V and J ends lost 4 bases and 4 bases, in that order; junction bases with no gene match: 7. The germline gives CDR1 LNHDA, CDR2 SQIVND (reference sequence). The CDR3 runs to 15 residues. The CDR3 bases are TGTGCCAGTAGTACTAGCGGGACAGAAAATCAGCCCCAGCATTTT. Residues: CASSTSGTENQPQHF.

The V gene is TRBV25-1, the J gene TRBJ1-1, with TRBD1 matching over 7 bases. The V and J ends lost 5 bases and 7 bases, in that order; junction bases with no gene match: 16. This CDR3 contains 16 residues. The V gene's germline CDR1 is MGHDK and CDR2 SYGVNS. CDR3 loop: CASSKPPLTGIGEAFF. CDR3 nucleotide sequence: TGTGCCAGCAGTAAGCCCCCGCTGACAGGGATAGGTGAAGCTTTCTTT.

This clonotype was seen more than once but under ten times. The chain carries TRBV5-1 and TRBJ2-5; D not certain. The CDR3 length is 13 residues. V dropped 5 bases and J dropped 11 bases, with 19 bases sitting between them. Germline CDR1 and CDR2: SGHRS and YFSETQ. The CDR3: CASRGWGSDEQYF. CDR3 coding DNA: TGCGCCAGCAGAGGTTGGGGTTCCGATGAGCAGTACTTC. The full variable domain, in which reference TRBV5-1 and TRBJ2-5 provide the parts outside the CDR3, is KAGVTQTPRYLIKTRGQQVTLSCSPISGHRSVSWYQQTPGQGLQFLFEYFSETQRNKGNFPGRFSGRQFSNSRSEMNVSTLELGDSALYLCASRGWGSDEQYFGPGTRLLVL.

This chain uses TRBV27 with TRBJ2-2; no reliable D call. This CDR3 spans 13 amino acids. From germline, CDR1 is MNHEY and CDR2 SMNVEV (reference sequence). V dropped 3 bases and J dropped 3 bases, with 5 bases sitting between them. The CDR3 nucleotides are TGTGCCAGCAGTTTGTGGTACACCGGGGAGCTGTTTTTT. Translation: CASSLWYTGELFF.

This clonotype was counted only a few times. The CDR3 loop reads CASSQDRASIFYNEQYF. CDR3 sequence (DNA): TGTGCCAGCAGCCAAGATCGGGCCAGCATCTTCTACAATGAGCAGTACTTC. The chain joins TRBV3-1 to TRBJ2-5; D unresolved. Germline assignment: CDR1 LGHDT and CDR2 YNNKEL (reference sequence). The germline V and J ends were trimmed by 0 bases and 11 bases, with 25 bases remaining between them. This CDR3 region has 17 residues.

This clonotype was found many times. As DNA, the CDR3 is TGTGCCAGCAGCTCCTGGACTGACCAAGAGACCCAGTACTTC. Translated, it gives CASSSWTDQETQYF. The rearrangement links TRBV7-8 to TRBJ2-5, with D perhaps TRBD2 (5 bases). CDR3 length equals 14 residues. Germline V lookup: CDR1 SGHVS, CDR2 FQNEAQ. V lost 4 bases to trimming and J lost 0 bases, with 9 bases between them.

The J gene is TRBJ2-7, the V gene TRBV20-1, with 10 bases that match TRBD1. The ends lost 1 base at V and 11 bases at J; junction bases unmatched: 14. The CDR3 is 15 amino acids. Germline CDR1 is DFQATT and CDR2 is SNEGSKA (reference sequence). CDR3 sequence reads: CSARVSGTGAGTEYF. CDR3 in DNA: TGCAGTGCTAGAGTGAGTGGGACAGGGGCCGGTACCGAGTACTTC.

This clonotype was observed a single time. This chain connects TRBV20-1 to TRBJ2-1, with 12 nucleotides matching TRBD2. This CDR3 has 15 residues. CDR1 is DFQATT, CDR2 SNEGSKA, per germline (reference sequence). After removal of 0 bases from V and 8 bases from J, the junction contained 5 bases not matched to a gene. The chain's CDR3 is CSARDLTSGSYEQFF. CDR3 nucleotides: TGCAGTGCTAGAGATCTGACTAGCGGGAGCTATGAGCAGTTCTTC.